A single sample is the source of the 24 T cell receptor beta chains below, sequenced in a study of molecular identifiers for immune sequencing clone quantification. TCRdb reprocessed the PCR reads via MiXCR and lists one record per CDR3 protein. The table has about 53,000 distinct CDR3 sequences, around 34% seen once. The sample comprised naive CD8+ T cells from blood, with Jurkat cell RNA spiked in. Sample subset: FACS-sorted CD8+CD4-CCR7+CD45RA+ naive T cells. The receptors were gathered from a human donor in good health. Some libraries in this study had Jurkat cell RNA spiked in.

The chain employs TRBV28 and TRBJ1-5; 8 bases match TRBD1. V lost 2 bases, J lost 0 bases, and 9 bases stayed unmatched. Germline loops: CDR1 MDHEN, CDR2 SYDVKM. CDR3 length equals 18 residues. The DNA for the CDR3 is TGTGCCAGCAGTTTAGTCGGACAGGGAAGGAATAGCAATCAGCCCCAGCATTTT. Amino acids: CASSLVGQGRNSNQPQHF.

The rearrangement links TRBV9 to TRBJ1-5, with TRBD1 matching 8 bases. The V gene's germline CDR1 is SGDLS and CDR2 YYNGEE. This CDR3 contains 14 residues. V shed 2 bases and J 4 bases; nucleotides not matched to a gene: 2. The CDR3 loop is CASSVTGANQPQHF. The CDR3 bases are TGTGCCAGCAGCGTGACAGGGGCTAATCAGCCCCAGCATTTT. The entire variable domain, with the rest obtained from reference TRBV9 and TRBJ1-5, is as follows: DSGVTQTPKHLITATGQRVTLRCSPRSGDLSVYWYQQSLDQGLQFLIQYYNGEERAKGNILERFSAQQFPDLHSELNLSSLELGDSALYFCASSVTGANQPQHFGDGTRLSIL.

The chain links TRBV24-1 to TRBJ2-5; maybe TRBD1 (6 bases). Germline-derived CDR1 and CDR2 are KGHDR and SFDVKD. V shed 3 bases and J shed 1 base, with 11 bases lying between them. The CDR3 sequence is 15 residues long. The CDR3 DNA sequence: TGTGCCACCAGTGATATCCTGGACAGCCAAGAGACCCAGTACTTC. Translating it yields CATSDILDSQETQYF.

This clonotype was detected a few times. The rearrangement uses TRBV4-3 and TRBJ1-3; D ambiguous. The CDR3 extends over 16 amino acids. Germline V lookup: CDR1 LGHNA, CDR2 YSLEER. V lost 0 bases, J lost 0 bases, and 9 bases lay in between. The CDR3 loop is CASSQDRYGSGNTIYF. CDR3 in DNA: TGCGCCAGCAGCCAAGATCGGTACGGCTCTGGAAACACCATATATTTT.

In the case of this clonotype: This CDR3 fails to terminate in the conserved phenylalanine or tryptophan, so it likely reflects a read error. The rearrangement links TRBV29-1 to TRBJ1-2, with unresolved D. CDR3 size: 12 residues. The V gene lost 0 bases and the J gene lost 2 bases, with 4 bases spanning the gap. Per the germline V gene, CDR1 is SQVTM and CDR2 is ANQGSEA. CDR3 sequence: CSVEDINYGYTS. The CDR3 nucleotides read TGCAGCGTTGAAGATATAAACTATGGCTACACCTCC.

This clonotype was counted ten times or more. The chain carries TRBV7-9 and TRBJ1-1; D perhaps matches TRBD1 (6 bases). Germline V gene data show CDR1 as SEHNR and CDR2 as FQNEAQ (reference sequence). The CDR3 runs 13 residues. Trimming took off 5 bases at V and 7 bases at J, with 14 bases between the two ends. CDR3 sequence reads: CASSPSDRFEAFF. In DNA, the CDR3 is TGTGCCAGCAGCCCTTCGGACAGATTTGAAGCTTTCTTT.

A word on this clonotype: A much more abundant neighbour one base away suggests this may be a read error. The rearrangement links TRBV28 to TRBJ2-1; D not resolved. Looked up from germline, CDR1 is MDHEN and CDR2 is SYDVKM. The CDR3 consists of 13 residues. DNA of the CDR3: TGTGCCAGCAGTTTTTCTCTCCTCAATGAGCGGTTCTTC. Amino acids: CASSFSLLNERFF.

V gene TRBV28 combines with J gene TRBJ2-3; 7 bases fit TRBD1. The ends lost 6 bases at V and 0 bases at J; junction bases unmatched: 3. Germline CDR1 reads MDHEN; CDR2 reads SYDVKM. The CDR3 has 14 residues. Written as DNA, the CDR3 is TGTGCCAGCAGGGGACAGTTTAGCACAGATACGCAGTATTTT. Translating it yields CASRGQFSTDTQYF.

The chain couples TRBV3-1 to TRBJ2-7, with a possible D match to TRBD1 (5 bases). The CDR3 covers 13 residues. V was pared by 0 bases and J by 9 bases, with 12 bases between. From germline, CDR1 is LGHDT and CDR2 YNNKEL (reference sequence). The CDR3 reads CASSQDGASGQYF. The CDR3 region has the DNA TGTGCCAGCAGCCAAGATGGGGCCTCCGGGCAGTACTTC.

The V call is TRBV5-4, the J call TRBJ2-7; TRBD2 aligns across 7 bases. The CDR3 length is 14 residues. J was trimmed by 4 bases and V by 7 bases; bases with no gene match: 11. The germline CDR1 and CDR2 sequences are SGHNT and YYREEE (reference sequence). In DNA form, the CDR3 reads TGTGCCAGCTCGAGTCCGGGACTAACTTACGAGCAGTACTTC. Protein: CASSSPGLTYEQYF.

On this clonotype: The CDR3 does not end in the conserved phenylalanine or tryptophan, so this is likely a read error. J is TRBJ2-5 and V is TRBV6-4; 9 bases agree with TRBD2. The trim removed 2 bases at V and 2 bases at J, leaving 3 bases unmatched. CDR3 size: 15 residues. Germline values: CDR1 MRHNA, CDR2 SNTAGT. CDR3 in DNA: TGTGCCAGCAGTGACCTAGCGGGGCCACAAGAGACCCAGTACTCC. The encoded protein is CASSDLAGPQETQYS.

About this clonotype itself: A much larger clone sits a single nucleotide away, making a read error possible. The CDR3 ends on some other residue instead of the conserved phenylalanine or tryptophan, so this is likely a read error. The limits of the CDR3 on the DNA are not certain, so only TCRdb's listed CDR3 is given. The gene calls are TRBV20-1 and TRBJ2-3; the table's D call of TRBD2 was not tested on the DNA. CDR1 DFQATT and CDR2 SNEGSKA come from the germline V gene (reference sequence). 13 amino acids form the CDR3, both terminal residues included. CDR3 in amino acids: CSASEGTGPLEYI.

This chain connects TRBV29-1 to TRBJ1-2; TRBD1 is a possible D gene (5 bases). The CDR3 contains 14 residues. Germline assignment: CDR1 SQVTM and CDR2 ANQGSEA. The CDR3 nucleotides read TGCTGCGCCCCGTCGACAGATCTAGCAGAAGGCTACACCTTC. Translated, it gives CCAPSTDLAEGYTF.

Comment on this clonotype: One end of the junction does not line up with germline, which may come from a read error. V and J are TRBV7-9 and TRBJ1-2; D remains unclear. The CDR3 is made up of 13 amino acids. Germline assignment: CDR1 SEHNR and CDR2 FQNEAQ (reference sequence). In DNA, the CDR3 is TGCGCCAGCAGCTTAGGCGAGCGCTATGGCTACACCTTC. Amino acids: CASSLGERYGYTF.

The rearrangement joins TRBV5-4 to TRBJ2-7; tentatively, D is TRBD1 (6 bases). The CDR3 runs to 14 residues. Between the trimmed V and J ends, which lost 2 bases and 2 bases, there was a span of 11 bases. Germline CDR1 is SGHNT and CDR2 is YYREEE (reference sequence). For the CDR3, the DNA is TGTGCCAGCAGCTTTAGGGACAACCCCTACGAGCAGTACTTC. It is translated as CASSFRDNPYEQYF.

This clonotype was counted only a few times. The genes are TRBV19 and TRBJ2-4; tentatively, D is TRBD1 (5 bases). The V gene's germline CDR1 is LNHDA and CDR2 SQIVND (reference sequence). V lost 7 bases and J lost 0, with 16 bases in between. This CDR3 is built from 16 residues. The CDR3 bases are TGTGCCAGTACCACCCAGGGCATTGGAGCCAAAAACATTCAGTACTTC. Protein sequence: CASTTQGIGAKNIQYF.

At least ten counts were recorded for this clonotype. This chain joins TRBV19 and TRBJ2-3, with 11 bases lining up with TRBD2. Per the germline V gene, CDR1 is LNHDA and CDR2 is SQIVND (reference sequence). V lost 3 bases and J lost 2; bases outside the gene matches: 7. This CDR3 comprises 17 residues. CDR3 nucleotide sequence: TGTGCCAGTAGTATTGGGCTAGCGGGAGGTCCCACAGATACGCAGTATTTT. It yields the protein CASSIGLAGGPTDTQYF.

Ten or more counts support this clonotype. This sequence joins TRBV28 and TRBJ2-6; D may correspond to TRBD1 or TRBD2 (5 bases each). V was pared by 5 bases and J by 0 bases, with 11 bases between. The CDR3 contains 16 residues. The germline CDR1 and CDR2 sequences are MDHEN and SYDVKM. The CDR3 is CASSLGPNSGANVLTF. The CDR3, as DNA: TGTGCCAGCAGTCTGGGACCGAACTCTGGGGCCAACGTCCTGACTTTC.

This clonotype was observed a handful of times. The CDR3 spells CASSQLALSDTDTQYF. The CDR3 DNA reads TGCGCCAGCAGCCAGCTGGCCCTTTCAGACACAGATACGCAGTATTTT. The V and J genes are TRBV4-1 and TRBJ2-3; no definite D call. Germline V gene lookup returns CDR1 MGHRA and CDR2 YSYEKL. The ends were cut back, 3 bases at V and 2 bases at J, with 15 bases in the middle. CDR3 length: 16 residues.

This clonotype was found a few times. The chain is built from TRBV1 and TRBJ2-3; TRBD1, the table's D call, was not compared with the DNA. TRBV1 is a documented pseudogene. The CDR3 is 20 residues long. CDR3 DNA sequence: TGCACCAGCAGCCAAGGGGGACCGGGACAGGGATTCGGTAGCACAGATACGCAGTATTTT. Translation: CTSSQGGPGQGFGSTDTQYF.

In its sample, this clonotype was seen a few times. The chain recombines TRBV7-6 with TRBJ2-7; 7 nucleotides match TRBD1. The trim removed 8 bases at V and 2 bases at J, leaving 9 bases unmatched. Germline assignment: CDR1 SGHVS and CDR2 FNYEAQ. The CDR3 contains 14 residues. CDR3 protein: CASGQAGTAYEQYF. The CDR3 region has the DNA TGTGCCAGCGGCCAGGCCGGGACAGCCTACGAGCAGTACTTC.

This clonotype was observed a single time. Just one base apart from a much larger clone, this may be a read error. This rearrangement joins TRBV7-8 to TRBJ2-1; D gene ambiguous. CDR1 and CDR2 (germline): SGHVS, FQNEAQ. V lost 5 bases and J 1 base, leaving 15 bases between the germline ends. The CDR3 runs 16 residues. This CDR3 is CASSLGSRQSYNEQFF. The CDR3 DNA is TGTGCCAGCAGCCTGGGCTCCCGTCAATCCTACAATGAGCAGTTCTTC. Drawing the rest from reference TRBV7-8 and TRBJ2-1, the complete variable domain is GAGVSQSPRYKVAKRGQDVALRCDPISGHVSLFWYQQALGQGPEFLTYFQNEAQLDKSGLPSDRFFAERPEGSVSTLKIQRTQQEDSAVYLCASSLGSRQSYNEQFFGPGTRLTVL.

The chain uses TRBV7-2 and TRBJ1-5; D remains unclear. Trimming shortened V by 5 bases and J by 5 bases, and 13 bases separated the two germline ends. CDR1 and CDR2 from the germline V gene are SGHTA and FQGNSA. The CDR3 consists of 14 residues. In nucleotides, the CDR3 is TGTGCCAGCAGCGTTTGGGGTCCCCATCAGCCCCAGCATTTT. Its translation is CASSVWGPHQPQHF.

This clonotype was picked up many times. V and J are TRBV14 and TRBJ2-7; D is ambiguous. V lost 1 base, J lost 1 base, and 5 bases lay in between. The germline V gene encodes CDR1 SGHDN and CDR2 FVKESK. The CDR3 has 13 residues. The CDR3 here is CASSQVRSYEQYF. For the CDR3, the DNA is TGTGCCAGCAGCCAAGTAAGGTCCTACGAGCAGTACTTC.